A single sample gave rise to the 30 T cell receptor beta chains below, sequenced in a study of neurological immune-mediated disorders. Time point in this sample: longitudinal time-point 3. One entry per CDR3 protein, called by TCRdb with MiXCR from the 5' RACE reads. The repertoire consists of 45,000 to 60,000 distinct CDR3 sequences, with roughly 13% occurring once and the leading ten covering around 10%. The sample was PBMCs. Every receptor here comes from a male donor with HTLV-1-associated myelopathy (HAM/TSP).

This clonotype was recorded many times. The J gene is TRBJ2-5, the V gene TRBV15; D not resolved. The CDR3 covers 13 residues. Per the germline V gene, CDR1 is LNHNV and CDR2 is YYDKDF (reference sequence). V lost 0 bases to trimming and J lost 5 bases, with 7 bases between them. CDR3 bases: TGTGCCACCAGCAGAGATTTCGGTGAGACCCAGTACTTC. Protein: CATSRDFGETQYF.

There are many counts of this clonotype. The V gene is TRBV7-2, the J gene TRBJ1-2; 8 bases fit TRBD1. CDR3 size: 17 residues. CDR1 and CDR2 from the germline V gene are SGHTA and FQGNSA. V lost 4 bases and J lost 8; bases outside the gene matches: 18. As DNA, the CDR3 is TGTGCCAGCAGCTCGGACGTGGCAGGGGGCGCGGTGATGGGCTACACCTTC. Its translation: CASSSDVAGGAVMGYTF.

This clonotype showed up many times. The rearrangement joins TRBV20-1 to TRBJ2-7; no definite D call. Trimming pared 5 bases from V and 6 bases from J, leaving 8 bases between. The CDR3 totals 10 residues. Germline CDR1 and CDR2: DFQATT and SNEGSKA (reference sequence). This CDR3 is CSAPPCEQYF. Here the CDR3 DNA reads TGCAGTGCTCCCCCCTGCGAGCAGTACTTC.

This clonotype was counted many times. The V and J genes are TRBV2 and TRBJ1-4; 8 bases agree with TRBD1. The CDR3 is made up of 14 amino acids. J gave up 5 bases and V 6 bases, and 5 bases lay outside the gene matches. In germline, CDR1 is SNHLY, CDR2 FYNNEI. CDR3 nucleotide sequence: TGTGCCAGCAGAAGGGACAGGAGAAATGAAAAACTGTTTTTT. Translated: CASRRDRRNEKLFF.

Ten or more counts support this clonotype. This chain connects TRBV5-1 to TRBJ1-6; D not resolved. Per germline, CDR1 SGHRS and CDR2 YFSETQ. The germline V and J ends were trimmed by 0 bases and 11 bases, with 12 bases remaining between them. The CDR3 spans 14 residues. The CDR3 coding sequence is TGCGCCAGCAGCTTGGAACAGCAAATGGCACCCCTCCACTTT. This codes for CASSLEQQMAPLHF.

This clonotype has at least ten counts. Written as DNA, the CDR3 is TGTGCCACCAGCAGAGATCTGAGCGGGGGCCCTGGTGGGTACAATGAGCAGTTCTTC. This translates into CATSRDLSGGPGGYNEQFF. V is TRBV15 and J is TRBJ2-1, with 8 bases matching TRBD2. The CDR3 is 19 amino acids. Trimming took 0 bases from V and 4 from J; bases not matched to a gene: 14. Germline V gene lookup returns CDR1 LNHNV and CDR2 YYDKDF (reference sequence).

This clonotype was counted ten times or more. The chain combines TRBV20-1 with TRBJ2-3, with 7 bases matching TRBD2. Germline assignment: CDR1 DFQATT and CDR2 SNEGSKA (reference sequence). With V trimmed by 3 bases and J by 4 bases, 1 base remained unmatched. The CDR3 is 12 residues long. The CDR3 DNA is TGCAGTGCTAGCGGGGGGTCAGATACGCAGTATTTT. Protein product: CSASGGSDTQYF.

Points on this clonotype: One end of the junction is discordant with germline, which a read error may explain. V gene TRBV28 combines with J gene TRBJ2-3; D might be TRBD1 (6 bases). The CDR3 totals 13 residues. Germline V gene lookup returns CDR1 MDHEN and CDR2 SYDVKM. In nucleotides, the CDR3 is TGTGCCAGCCGTTTACAGGGTTCGGATACGCAGTATTTT. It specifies CASRLQGSDTQYF.

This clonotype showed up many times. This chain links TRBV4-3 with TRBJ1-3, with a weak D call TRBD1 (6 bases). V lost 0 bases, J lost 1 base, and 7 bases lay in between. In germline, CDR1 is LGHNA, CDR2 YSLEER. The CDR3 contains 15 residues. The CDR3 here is CASSQEGGSGNTIYF. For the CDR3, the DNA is TGCGCCAGCAGCCAAGAAGGGGGATCTGGAAACACCATATATTTT.

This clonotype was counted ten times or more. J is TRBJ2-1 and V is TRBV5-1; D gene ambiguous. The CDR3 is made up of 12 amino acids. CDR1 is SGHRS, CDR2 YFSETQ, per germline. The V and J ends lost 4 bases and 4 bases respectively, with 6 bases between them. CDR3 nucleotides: TGCGCCAGCAGCCTACAATACAATGAGCAGTTCTTC. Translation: CASSLQYNEQFF.

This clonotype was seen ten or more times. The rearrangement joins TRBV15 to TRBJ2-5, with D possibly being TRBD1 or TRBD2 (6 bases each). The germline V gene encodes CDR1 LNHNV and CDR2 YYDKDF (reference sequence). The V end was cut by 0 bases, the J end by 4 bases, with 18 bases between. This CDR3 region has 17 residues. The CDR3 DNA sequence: TGTGCCACCAGCAGAGATTTGCCGGGGGCTGGGGGAGAGACCCAGTACTTC. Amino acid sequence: CATSRDLPGAGGETQYF. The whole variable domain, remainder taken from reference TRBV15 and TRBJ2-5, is DAMVIQNPRYQVTQFGKPVTLSCSQTLNHNVMYWYQQKSSQAPKLLFHYYDKDFNNEADTPDNFQSRRPNTSFCFLDIRSPGLGDTAMYLCATSRDLPGAGGETQYFGPGTRLLVL.

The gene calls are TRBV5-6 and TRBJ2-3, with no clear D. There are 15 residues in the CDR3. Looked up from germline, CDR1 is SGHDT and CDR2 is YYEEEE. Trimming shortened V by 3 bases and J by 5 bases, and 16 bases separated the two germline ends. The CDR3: CASSSARTSGDTQYF. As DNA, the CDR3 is TGTGCCAGCAGCTCGGCGCGTACGTCAGGAGATACGCAGTATTTT.

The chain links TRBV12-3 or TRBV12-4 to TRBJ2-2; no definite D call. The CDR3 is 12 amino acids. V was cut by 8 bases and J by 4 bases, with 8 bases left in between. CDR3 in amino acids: CASLQSTGELFF. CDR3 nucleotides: TGTGCCAGCTTACAGAGCACCGGGGAGCTGTTTTTT.

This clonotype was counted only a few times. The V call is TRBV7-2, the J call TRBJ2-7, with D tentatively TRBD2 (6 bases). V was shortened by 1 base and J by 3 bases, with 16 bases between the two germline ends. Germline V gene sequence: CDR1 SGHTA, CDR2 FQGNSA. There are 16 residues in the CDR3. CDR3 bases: TGTGCCAGCAGCTTAGGGATTTCGGGGGTCTTCTACGAGCAGTACTTC. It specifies CASSLGISGVFYEQYF. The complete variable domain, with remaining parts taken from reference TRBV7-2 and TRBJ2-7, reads GAGVSQSPSNKVTEKGKDVELRCDPISGHTALYWYRQSLGQGLEFLIYFQGNSAPDKSGLPSDRFSAERTGGSVSTLTIQRTQQEDSAVYLCASSLGISGVFYEQYFGPGTRLTVT.

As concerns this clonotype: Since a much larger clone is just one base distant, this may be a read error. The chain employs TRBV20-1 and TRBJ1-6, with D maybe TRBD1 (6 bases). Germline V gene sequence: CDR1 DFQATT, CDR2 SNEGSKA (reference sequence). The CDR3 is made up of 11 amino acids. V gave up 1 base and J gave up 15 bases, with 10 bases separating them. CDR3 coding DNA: TGCAGTGCTAGAGCGGGACAAGGCCTCCACTTT. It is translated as CSARAGQGLHF.

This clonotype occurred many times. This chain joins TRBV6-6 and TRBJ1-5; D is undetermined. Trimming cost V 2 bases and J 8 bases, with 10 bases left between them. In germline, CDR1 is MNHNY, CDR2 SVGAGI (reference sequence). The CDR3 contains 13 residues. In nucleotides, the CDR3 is TGTGCCAGCAGTTACAGGAAGGTGGAGCCCCAGCATTTT. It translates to CASSYRKVEPQHF.

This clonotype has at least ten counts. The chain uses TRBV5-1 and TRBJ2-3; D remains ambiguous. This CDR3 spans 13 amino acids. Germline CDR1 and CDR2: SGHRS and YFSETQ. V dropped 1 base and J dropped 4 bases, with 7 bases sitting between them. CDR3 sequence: CASSLKGADTQYF. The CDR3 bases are TGCGCCAGCAGCTTGAAGGGCGCAGATACGCAGTATTTT. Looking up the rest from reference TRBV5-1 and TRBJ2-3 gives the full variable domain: KAGVTQTPRYLIKTRGQQVTLSCSPISGHRSVSWYQQTPGQGLQFLFEYFSETQRNKGNFPGRFSGRQFSNSRSEMNVSTLELGDSALYLCASSLKGADTQYFGPGTRLTVL.

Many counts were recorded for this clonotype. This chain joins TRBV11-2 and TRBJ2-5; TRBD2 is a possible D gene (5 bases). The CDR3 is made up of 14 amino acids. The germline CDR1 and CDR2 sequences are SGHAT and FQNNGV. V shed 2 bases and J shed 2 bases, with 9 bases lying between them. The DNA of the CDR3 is TGTGCCAGCAGCTTATATGAGCGGCAAGAGACCCAGTACTTC. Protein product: CASSLYERQETQYF.

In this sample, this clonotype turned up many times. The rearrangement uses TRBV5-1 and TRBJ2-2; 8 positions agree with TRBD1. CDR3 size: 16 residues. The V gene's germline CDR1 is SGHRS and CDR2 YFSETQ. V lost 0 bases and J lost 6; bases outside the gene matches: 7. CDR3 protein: CASSLVGTGVPGELFF. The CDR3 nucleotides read TGCGCCAGCAGCTTGGTAGGGACAGGCGTCCCCGGGGAGCTGTTTTTT.

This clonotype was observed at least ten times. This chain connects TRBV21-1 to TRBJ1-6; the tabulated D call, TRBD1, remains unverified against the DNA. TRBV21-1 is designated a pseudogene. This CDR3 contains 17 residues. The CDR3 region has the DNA TGTGCCAGCAGCCCACAGGGGGCAAGCTCCTATAATTCACCCCTCCACTTT. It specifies CASSPQGASSYNSPLHF.

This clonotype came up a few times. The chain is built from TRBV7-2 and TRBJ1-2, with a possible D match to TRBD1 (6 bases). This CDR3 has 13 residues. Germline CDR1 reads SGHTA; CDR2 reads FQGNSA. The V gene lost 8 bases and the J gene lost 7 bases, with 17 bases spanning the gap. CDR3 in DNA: TGTGCCAGCCGCCTACAGGGTCTGAGTGGCTACACCTTC. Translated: CASRLQGLSGYTF. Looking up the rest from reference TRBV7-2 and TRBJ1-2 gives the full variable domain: GAGVSQSPSNKVTEKGKDVELRCDPISGHTALYWYRQSLGQGLEFLIYFQGNSAPDKSGLPSDRFSAERTGGSVSTLTIQRTQQEDSAVYLCASRLQGLSGYTFGSGTRLTVV.

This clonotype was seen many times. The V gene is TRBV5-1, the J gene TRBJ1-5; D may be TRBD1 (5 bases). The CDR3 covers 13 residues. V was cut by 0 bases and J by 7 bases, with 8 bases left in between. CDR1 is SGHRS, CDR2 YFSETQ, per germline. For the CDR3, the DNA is TGCGCCAGCAGCTTGGGCAGGGAACAGCCCCAGCATTTT. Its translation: CASSLGREQPQHF.

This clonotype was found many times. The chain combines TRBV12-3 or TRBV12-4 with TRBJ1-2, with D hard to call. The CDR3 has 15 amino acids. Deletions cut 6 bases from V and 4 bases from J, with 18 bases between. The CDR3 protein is CASSSPGPSGYGYTF. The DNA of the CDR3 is TGTGCCAGCAGCTCCCCGGGCCCTAGTGGCTATGGCTACACCTTC.

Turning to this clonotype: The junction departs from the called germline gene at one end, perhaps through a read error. The CDR3 bases are TGCAGCGTCCAAAAAATGAACACTGAAGCTTACTTT. This sequence encodes CSVQKMNTEAYF. The genes are TRBV29-1 and TRBJ1-1; the D is unclear. The CDR3 spans 12 residues. Germline CDR1 is SQVTM and CDR2 is ANQGSEA.

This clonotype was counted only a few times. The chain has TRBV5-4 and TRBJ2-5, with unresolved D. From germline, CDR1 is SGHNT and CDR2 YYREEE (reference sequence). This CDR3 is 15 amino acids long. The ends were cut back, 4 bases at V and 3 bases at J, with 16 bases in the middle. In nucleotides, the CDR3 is TGTGCCAGCAGCGAGATGCCGGAGATAGAAGAGACCCAGTACTTC. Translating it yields CASSEMPEIEETQYF.

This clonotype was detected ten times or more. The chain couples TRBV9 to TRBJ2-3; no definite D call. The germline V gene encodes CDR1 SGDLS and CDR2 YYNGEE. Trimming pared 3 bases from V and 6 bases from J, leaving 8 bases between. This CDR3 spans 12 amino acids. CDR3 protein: CASSGPLDTQYF. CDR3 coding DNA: TGTGCCAGCAGCGGCCCTCTGGATACGCAGTATTTT. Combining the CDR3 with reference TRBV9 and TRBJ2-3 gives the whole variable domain DSGVTQTPKHLITATGQRVTLRCSPRSGDLSVYWYQQSLDQGLQFLIQYYNGEERAKGNILERFSAQQFPDLHSELNLSSLELGDSALYFCASSGPLDTQYFGPGTRLTVL.

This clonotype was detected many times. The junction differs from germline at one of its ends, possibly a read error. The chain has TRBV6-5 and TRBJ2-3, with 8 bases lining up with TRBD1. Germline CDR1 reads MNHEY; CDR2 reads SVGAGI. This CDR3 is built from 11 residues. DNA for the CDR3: TGTGCCAGCAGTTGGTCAGGGGGCCAATCGTTT. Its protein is CASSWSGGQSF.

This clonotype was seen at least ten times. CDR3: CASSLTGGLAKNIQYF. CDR3 nucleotides: TGTGCCAGCAGTTTAACGGGGGGGCTAGCCAAAAACATTCAGTACTTC. The chain combines TRBV28 with TRBJ2-4; TRBD2 aligns across 8 bases. The V and J ends lost 2 bases and 0 bases, in that order; junction bases with no gene match: 3. The CDR3 is 16 amino acids. Germline-derived CDR1 and CDR2 are MDHEN and SYDVKM.

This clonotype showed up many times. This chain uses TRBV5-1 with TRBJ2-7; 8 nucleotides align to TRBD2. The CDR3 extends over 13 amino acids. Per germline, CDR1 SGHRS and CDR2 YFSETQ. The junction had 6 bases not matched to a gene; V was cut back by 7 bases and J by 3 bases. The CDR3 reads CASARGGFYEQYF. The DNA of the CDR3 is TGCGCCAGCGCACGGGGGGGATTCTACGAGCAGTACTTC.

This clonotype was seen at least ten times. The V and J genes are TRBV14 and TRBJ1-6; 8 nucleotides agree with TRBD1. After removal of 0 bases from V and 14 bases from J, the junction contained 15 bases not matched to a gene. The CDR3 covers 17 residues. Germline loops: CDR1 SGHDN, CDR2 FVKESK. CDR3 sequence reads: CASSQDRGAGGPGALHF. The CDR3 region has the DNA TGTGCCAGCAGCCAAGATCGTGGGGCAGGGGGCCCGGGGGCCCTCCACTTT.